What follows are 17 T cell receptor beta chains derived from one specimen sequenced in a study of CD8+ T cells in alopecia areata. Extracted RNA was reverse transcribed into cDNA, the sequencing template. TCRdb's copy holds only in-frame clones and misses some; the assay was immunoSEQ multiplex PCR. This table has 110,000 to 150,000 clones, roughly 58% appearing once. Sequencing input: CD8+ T cells sorted from blood. These receptors originate from a human donor in good health.

This sequence joins TRBV19 and TRBJ1-2; D is undetermined. CDR1 is LNHDA, CDR2 SQIVND, per germline (reference sequence). This CDR3 is built from 13 residues. The V end lost 7 bases, the J end lost 4 bases, and 13 bases lay between the germline ends. The CDR3 sequence: CASTFGIPYGYTF. Written as DNA, the CDR3 is TGTGCCAGTACCTTCGGGATTCCCTATGGCTACACCTTC.

This chain joins TRBV6-6 and TRBJ1-5, with D unresolved. There are 12 residues in the CDR3. The V and J ends lost 4 bases and 2 bases respectively, with 3 bases between them. Germline CDR1 MNHNY, CDR2 SVGAGI (reference sequence). CDR3 in DNA: TGTGCCAGCAGTTTGGGCAATCAGCCCCAGCATTTT. Protein product: CASSLGNQPQHF.

The chain couples TRBV27 to TRBJ2-5; a possible D gene is TRBD2 (7 bases). The CDR3 consists of 14 residues. V lost 5 bases and J 2 bases, leaving 12 bases between the germline ends. Germline CDR1 MNHEY, CDR2 SMNVEV (reference sequence). The CDR3 reads CASSQGGVQETQYF. CDR3 bases: TGTGCCAGCAGTCAAGGGGGGGTTCAAGAGACCCAGTACTTC.

The chain carries TRBV27 and TRBJ2-7; D might be TRBD2 (6 bases). The CDR3 covers 15 residues. Deletions cut 6 bases from V and 4 bases from J, with 19 bases between. Germline CDR1 MNHEY, CDR2 SMNVEV (reference sequence). CDR3 bases: TGTGCCAGCAGACCAGCGGGTTTGTGGGTATACGAGCAGTACTTC. It translates to CASRPAGLWVYEQYF.

The chain carries TRBV15 and TRBJ1-1; D is unresolved. This CDR3 contains 13 residues. V was pared by 5 bases and J by 0 bases, with 7 bases between. Germline CDR1 LNHNV, CDR2 YYDKDF (reference sequence). CDR3 nucleotides: TGTGCCACCAGCGGACCTATGAACACTGAAGCTTTCTTT. Protein sequence: CATSGPMNTEAFF. Full variable domain (missing parts from reference TRBV15 and TRBJ1-1): DAMVIQNPRYQVTQFGKPVTLSCSQTLNHNVMYWYQQKSSQAPKLLFHYYDKDFNNEADTPDNFQSRRPNTSFCFLDIRSPGLGDTAMYLCATSGPMNTEAFFGQGTRLTVV.

V usage is TRBV6-5 and J usage is TRBJ2-5, with a weak D call TRBD2 (6 bases). The CDR3 totals 14 residues. V was cut by 0 bases and J by 5 bases, with 10 bases left in between. Germline CDR1 and CDR2: MNHEY and SVGAGI. In nucleotides, the CDR3 is TGTGCCAGCAGTTACTCGGGGAGCGGGGAGACCCAGTACTTC. It specifies CASSYSGSGETQYF.

The chain recombines TRBV10-2 with TRBJ2-2; D call uncertain. Trimming removed 3 bases from V and 7 bases from J, with 12 bases in between. There are 14 residues in the CDR3. Germline V lookup: CDR1 WSHSY, CDR2 SAAADI. This CDR3 reads CASSERVVSGELFF. The DNA for the CDR3 is TGCGCCAGCAGTGAAAGGGTTGTAAGCGGGGAGCTGTTTTTT.

Turning to this clone: The same CDR3 also results from other DNA sequences found in this sample. This CDR3 is CSVEGRNTEAFF. CDR3 sequence (DNA): TGCAGCGTTGAAGGGAGGAACACTGAAGCTTTCTTT. This sequence joins TRBV29-1 and TRBJ1-1; no clear D. V shed 1 base and J shed 1 base, with 4 bases lying between them. The germline gives CDR1 SQVTM, CDR2 ANQGSEA. CDR3 length equals 12 residues.

This clone came up a few times. The chain links TRBV29-1 to TRBJ2-7; D is possibly TRBD1 (5 bases). Germline V gene data show CDR1 as SQVTM and CDR2 as ANQGSEA. CDR3 length: 15 amino acids. Trimming cost V 5 bases and J 0 bases, with 17 bases left between them. The CDR3 loop is CSVRPRAFFSYEQYF. CDR3 nucleotide sequence: TGCAGCGTTAGGCCCAGGGCCTTCTTCTCCTACGAGCAGTACTTC.

This chain connects TRBV7-9 to TRBJ2-1; no reliable D call. The germline V gene encodes CDR1 SEHNR and CDR2 FQNEAQ (reference sequence). The CDR3 covers 14 residues. V lost 2 bases and J lost 6, with 11 bases in between. The CDR3 nucleotides read TGTGCCAGCAGCTTACAGTTTTTTTTCAATGAGCAGTTCTTC. Its translation is CASSLQFFFNEQFF.

This chain links TRBV13 with TRBJ2-6, with 7 bases aligning to TRBD2. Trimming cost V 5 bases and J 2 bases; bases outside gene matches: 3. The CDR3 is 15 amino acids. Germline loops: CDR1 PRHDT, CDR2 FYEKMQ (reference sequence). The CDR3 DNA sequence: TGTGCCAGCAGCGGACGGGAGGCTGGGGCCAACGTCCTGACTTTC. Translated: CASSGREAGANVLTF.

The sample holds a few counts of this clone. The chain joins TRBV14 to TRBJ2-1, with no clear D. CDR1 and CDR2 from the germline V gene are SGHDN and FVKESK. Between the trimmed V and J ends, which lost 3 bases and 4 bases, there was a span of 10 bases. The CDR3 covers 14 residues. CDR3 sequence reads: CASSHLGLYNEQFF. The CDR3 DNA reads TGTGCCAGCAGCCACCTCGGTCTTTACAATGAGCAGTTCTTC.

This chain connects TRBV27 to TRBJ2-1, with D tentatively TRBD1 (5 bases). The CDR3 loop spans 15 amino acids. Trimming removed 4 bases from V and 6 bases from J, with 16 bases in between. In germline, CDR1 is MNHEY, CDR2 SMNVEV (reference sequence). In nucleotides, the CDR3 is TGTGCCAGCAGTTCCTTAGCCCAGGGCGGCAATGAGCAGTTCTTC. It is translated as CASSSLAQGGNEQFF.

This clone has a handful of counts. The V gene is TRBV9, the J gene TRBJ2-2, with TRBD1 matching over 8 bases. The V gene's germline CDR1 is SGDLS and CDR2 YYNGEE. This CDR3 contains 14 residues. V shed 3 bases and J 9 bases; nucleotides not matched to a gene: 7. The CDR3 loop reads CASSGAGGGRELFF. CDR3 nucleotide sequence: TGTGCCAGCAGCGGAGCAGGGGGCGGTCGGGAGCTGTTTTTT.

A few counts support this clone. This sequence joins TRBV5-6 and TRBJ2-1, with D tentatively TRBD2 (5 bases). CDR3 length equals 12 residues. CDR1 is SGHDT, CDR2 YYEEEE, per germline. Trimming removed 4 bases from V and 9 bases from J, with 11 bases in between. This chain's CDR3 is CASSLAGGEQFF. The CDR3 DNA sequence: TGTGCCAGCAGCCTCGCGGGCGGTGAGCAGTTCTTC. Variable domain in full (rest from reference TRBV5-6 and TRBJ2-1): DAGVTQSPTHLIKTRGQQVTLRCSPKSGHDTVSWYQQALGQGPQFIFQYYEEEERQRGNFPDRFSGHQFPNYSSELNVNALLLGDSALYLCASSLAGGEQFFGPGTRLTVL.

The CDR3 sequence: CASSQLAGFGYEQYF. DNA of the CDR3: TGCGCCAGCAGCCAATTGGCAGGGTTCGGGTACGAGCAGTACTTC. This rearrangement joins TRBV4-1 to TRBJ2-7, with D maybe TRBD1 (5 bases). V gave up 2 bases and J gave up 4 bases, with 15 bases separating them. The germline V gene has CDR1 MGHRA and CDR2 YSYEKL. The CDR3 runs 15 residues.

The rearrangement links TRBV7-9 to TRBJ1-2; 8 positions agree with TRBD1. Germline values: CDR1 SEHNR, CDR2 FQNEAQ (reference sequence). With 1 base clipped from V and 6 bases from J, the junction kept 7 bases outside the gene matches. The CDR3 extends over 15 amino acids. The CDR3 region has the DNA TGTGCCAGCAGCTTAGACGCGACAGGGGTAGATGGCTACACCTTC. Translated, it gives CASSLDATGVDGYTF. Complete variable domain (other parts from reference TRBV7-9 and TRBJ1-2): DTGVSQNPRHKITKRGQNVTFRCDPISEHNRLYWYRQTLGQGPEFLTYFQNEAQLEKSRLLSDRFSAERPKGSFSTLEIQRTEQGDSAMYLCASSLDATGVDGYTFGSGTRLTVV.